This T cell receptor (beta chain) was sequenced for a study of T-cell memory formation after mild COVID-19. As for the study in general: TCR clusters mostly belonged to single donors.

Regarding this clonotype: Its antigen is still unknown.

Study observations and caveats: Whereas later expanders leaned CD4+, clones contracting day 15 to 85 showed a balanced CD4/CD8 makeup. Some clones that responded were present in memory (sampled pre-infection), which suggests cross-reactive memory joined.

Trimming cost V 5 bases and J 5 bases; bases outside gene matches: 10. CDR1 and CDR2 from the germline V gene are SGHTA and FQGTGA. CDR3 length: 15 amino acids. cDNA libraries for TCR alpha and TCR beta, carrying sample barcodes and UMIs, came from 5'RACE with constant-segment primers. TCRdb analysed the 5' RACE reads with MiXCR anew, one entry per CDR3 protein. The sample lists around 200,000 distinct CDR3 sequences; 10% were seen once. The sequence derives from a young man who had mild COVID-19 (a few samples of this study predate the infection). Cell type and time point are not known. The chain has TRBV7-3 and TRBJ2-5, with 8 bases that match TRBD2. The sequencing input was PBMCs or a T cell subset sorted from them (not recorded which). The CDR3 coding sequence is TGTGCCAGCAGCCGGAGTAGCGGGACTCGGGAGACCCAGTACTTC. Its translation is CASSRSSGTRETQYF. The full variable domain, in which reference TRBV7-3 and TRBJ2-5 provide the parts outside the CDR3, is GAGVSQTPSNKVTEKGKYVELRCDPISGHTALYWYRQSLGQGPEFLIYFQGTGAADDSGLPNDRFFAVRPEGSVSTLKIQRTERGDSAVYLCASSRSSGTRETQYFGPGTRLLVL.